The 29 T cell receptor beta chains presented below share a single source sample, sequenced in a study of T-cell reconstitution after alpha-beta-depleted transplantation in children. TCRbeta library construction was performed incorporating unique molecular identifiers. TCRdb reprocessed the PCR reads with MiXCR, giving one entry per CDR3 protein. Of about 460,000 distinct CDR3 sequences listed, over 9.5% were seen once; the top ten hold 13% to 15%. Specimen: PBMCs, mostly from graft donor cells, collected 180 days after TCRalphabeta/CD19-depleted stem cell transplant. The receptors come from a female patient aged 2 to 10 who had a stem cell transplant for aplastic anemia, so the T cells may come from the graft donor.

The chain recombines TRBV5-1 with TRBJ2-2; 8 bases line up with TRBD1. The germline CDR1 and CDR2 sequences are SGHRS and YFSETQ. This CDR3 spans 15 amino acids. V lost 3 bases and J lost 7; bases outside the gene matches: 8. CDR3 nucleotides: TGCGCCAGCAGCTGGTCCCCAGGGGGCATCGGGGAGCTGTTTTTT. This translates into CASSWSPGGIGELFF.

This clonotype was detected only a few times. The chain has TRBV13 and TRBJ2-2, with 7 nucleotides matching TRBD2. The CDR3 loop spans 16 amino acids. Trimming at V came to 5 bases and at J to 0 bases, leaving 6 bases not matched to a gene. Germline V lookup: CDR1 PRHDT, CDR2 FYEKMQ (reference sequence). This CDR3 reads CASSTLAVANTGELFF. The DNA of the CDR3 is TGTGCCAGCAGCACCCTAGCGGTAGCGAACACCGGGGAGCTGTTTTTT.

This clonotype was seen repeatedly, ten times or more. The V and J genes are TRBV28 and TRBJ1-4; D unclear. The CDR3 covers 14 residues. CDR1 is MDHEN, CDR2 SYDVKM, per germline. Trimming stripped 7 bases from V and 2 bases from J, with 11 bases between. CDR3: CASKQPATNEKLFF. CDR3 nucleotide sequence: TGTGCCAGCAAACAGCCTGCGACTAATGAAAAACTGTTTTTT.

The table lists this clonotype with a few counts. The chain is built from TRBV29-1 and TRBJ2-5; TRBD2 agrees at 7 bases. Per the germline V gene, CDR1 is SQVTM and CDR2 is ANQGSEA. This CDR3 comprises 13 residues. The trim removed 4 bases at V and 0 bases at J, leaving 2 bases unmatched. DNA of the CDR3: TGCAGCGTTGTGCGGGGGTACCAAGAGACCCAGTACTTC. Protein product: CSVVRGYQETQYF. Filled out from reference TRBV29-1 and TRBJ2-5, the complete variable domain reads SAVISQKPSRDICQRGTSLTIQCQVDSQVTMMFWYRQQPGQSLTLIATANQGSEATYESGFVIDKFPISRPNLTFSTLTVSNMSPEDSSIYLCSVVRGYQETQYFGPGTRLLVL.

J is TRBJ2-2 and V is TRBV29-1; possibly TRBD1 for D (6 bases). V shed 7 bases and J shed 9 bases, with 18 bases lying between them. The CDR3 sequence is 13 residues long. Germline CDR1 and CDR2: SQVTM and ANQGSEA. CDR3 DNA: TGCAGCGGACGGGACAAGGACCGTTGGGAGCTGTTTTTT. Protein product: CSGRDKDRWELFF.

CDR3 sequence reads: CASSHRDRGGTEAFF. CDR3 DNA: TGTGCCAGCAGCCACCGGGACAGGGGTGGAACTGAAGCTTTCTTT. V and J are TRBV7-9 and TRBJ1-1; 10 bases map to TRBD1. CDR3 length equals 15 residues. The germline gives CDR1 SEHNR, CDR2 FQNEAQ (reference sequence). V lost 5 bases and J lost 5; bases outside the gene matches: 8.

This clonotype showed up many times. For the CDR3, the DNA is TGCGCCAGCAGCCAAGTGGGAGGACCCTACAATGAGCAGTTCTTC. Its translation: CASSQVGGPYNEQFF. V gene TRBV4-3 combines with J gene TRBJ2-1; D may be TRBD2 (6 bases). V lost 1 base to trimming and J lost 2 bases, with 9 bases between them. Germline V gene lookup returns CDR1 LGHNA and CDR2 YSLEER. This CDR3 region has 15 residues.

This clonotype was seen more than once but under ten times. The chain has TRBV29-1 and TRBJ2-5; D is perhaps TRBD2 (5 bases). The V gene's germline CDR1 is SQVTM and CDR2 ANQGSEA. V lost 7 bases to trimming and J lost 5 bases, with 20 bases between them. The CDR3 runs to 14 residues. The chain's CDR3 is CSADSAPHTETQYF. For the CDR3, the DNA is TGCAGCGCCGATAGCGCCCCTCATACGGAGACCCAGTACTTC.

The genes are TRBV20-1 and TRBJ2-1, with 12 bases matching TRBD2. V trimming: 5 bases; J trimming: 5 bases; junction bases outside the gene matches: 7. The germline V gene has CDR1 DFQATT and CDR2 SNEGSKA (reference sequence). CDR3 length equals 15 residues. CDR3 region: CSAPLTSGGNNEQFF. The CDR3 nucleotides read TGCAGTGCTCCATTGACTAGCGGGGGTAACAATGAGCAGTTCTTC.

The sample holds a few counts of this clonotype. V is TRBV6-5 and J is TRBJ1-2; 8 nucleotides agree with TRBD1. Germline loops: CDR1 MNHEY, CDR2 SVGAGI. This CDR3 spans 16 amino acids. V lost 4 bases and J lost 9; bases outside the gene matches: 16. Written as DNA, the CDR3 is TGTGCCAGCAGTTTAGGCCCTACACTCCAGGGGGCTAGCTACACCTTC. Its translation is CASSLGPTLQGASYTF.

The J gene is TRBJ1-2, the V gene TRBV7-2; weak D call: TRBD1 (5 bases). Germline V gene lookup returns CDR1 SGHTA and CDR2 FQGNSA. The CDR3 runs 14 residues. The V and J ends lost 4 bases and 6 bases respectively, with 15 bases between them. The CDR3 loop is CASSSRGTVDGYTF. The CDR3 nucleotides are TGTGCCAGCAGCTCAAGAGGGACCGTAGATGGCTACACCTTC.

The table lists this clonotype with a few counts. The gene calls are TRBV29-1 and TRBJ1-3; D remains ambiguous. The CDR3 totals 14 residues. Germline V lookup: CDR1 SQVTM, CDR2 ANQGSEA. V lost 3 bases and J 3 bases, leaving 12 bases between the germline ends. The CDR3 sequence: CSVDISGVGNTIYF. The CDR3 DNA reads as TGCAGCGTTGATATTTCCGGTGTTGGAAACACCATATATTTT.

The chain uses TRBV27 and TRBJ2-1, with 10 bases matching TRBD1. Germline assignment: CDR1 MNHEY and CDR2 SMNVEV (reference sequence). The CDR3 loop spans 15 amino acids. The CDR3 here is CANSQPTGGWDEQFF. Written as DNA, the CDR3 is TGTGCTAATTCCCAGCCGACAGGGGGCTGGGATGAGCAGTTCTTC.

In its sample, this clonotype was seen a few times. The CDR3: CASSPRGLSGNTIYF. DNA of the CDR3: TGTGCCAGCAGTCCAAGGGGCCTCTCTGGAAACACCATATATTTT. This chain joins TRBV7-2 and TRBJ1-3, with a weak D call TRBD1 (5 bases). The CDR3 is 15 amino acids. V gave up 6 bases and J gave up 0 bases, with 12 bases separating them. Germline V lookup: CDR1 SGHTA, CDR2 FQGNSA.

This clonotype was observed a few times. The CDR3 sequence: CASSSSWTGLNQPQHF. CDR3 in DNA: TGTGCCAGCAGCTCGTCGTGGACAGGGCTCAATCAGCCCCAGCATTTT. The V and J genes are TRBV5-5 and TRBJ1-5; 8 bases agree with TRBD1. Germline-derived CDR1 and CDR2 are SGHKS and YYEKEE (reference sequence). This CDR3 comprises 16 residues. J lost 3 bases, V lost 3 bases, and 8 bases had no gene match.

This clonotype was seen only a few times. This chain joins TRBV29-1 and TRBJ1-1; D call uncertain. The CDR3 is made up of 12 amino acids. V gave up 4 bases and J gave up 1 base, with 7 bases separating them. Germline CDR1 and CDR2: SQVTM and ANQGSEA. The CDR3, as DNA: TGCAGCGTTGGGCCGAGGAACACTGAAGCTTTCTTT. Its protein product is CSVGPRNTEAFF. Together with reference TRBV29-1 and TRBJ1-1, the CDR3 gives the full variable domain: SAVISQKPSRDICQRGTSLTIQCQVDSQVTMMFWYRQQPGQSLTLIATANQGSEATYESGFVIDKFPISRPNLTFSTLTVSNMSPEDSSIYLCSVGPRNTEAFFGQGTRLTVV.

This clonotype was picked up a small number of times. DNA for the CDR3: TGCGCCAGCAGCTTGGGGGACAGGGAGATCAATTCACCCCTCCACTTT. The encoded protein is CASSLGDREINSPLHF. The gene calls are TRBV5-1 and TRBJ1-6; 9 nucleotides agree with TRBD1. This CDR3 contains 16 residues. Germline values: CDR1 SGHRS, CDR2 YFSETQ. V was pared by 0 bases and J by 7 bases, with 5 bases of the junction left unmatched.

The CDR3 DNA follows: TGTGCCAGCAGCTGGACTAGCGGGGGGATCTACGAGCAGTACGTC. Amino acid sequence: CASSWTSGGIYEQYV. The rearrangement joins TRBV21-1 to TRBJ2-7; the DNA was not compared with TRBD2, the D call given in the table. TRBV21-1 is termed a pseudogene. The CDR3 extends over 15 amino acids.

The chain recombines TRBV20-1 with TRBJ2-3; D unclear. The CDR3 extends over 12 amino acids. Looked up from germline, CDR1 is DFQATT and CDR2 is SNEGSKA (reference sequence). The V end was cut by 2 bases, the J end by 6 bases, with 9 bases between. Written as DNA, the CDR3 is TGCAGTGCTAGACCGTTGGCCGATACGCAGTATTTT. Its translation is CSARPLADTQYF.

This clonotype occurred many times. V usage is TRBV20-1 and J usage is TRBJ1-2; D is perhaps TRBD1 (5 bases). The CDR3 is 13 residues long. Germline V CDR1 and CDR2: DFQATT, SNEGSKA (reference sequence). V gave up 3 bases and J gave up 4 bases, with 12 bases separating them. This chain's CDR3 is CSASFWQGYGYTF. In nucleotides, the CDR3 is TGCAGTGCTAGTTTTTGGCAGGGCTATGGCTACACCTTC.

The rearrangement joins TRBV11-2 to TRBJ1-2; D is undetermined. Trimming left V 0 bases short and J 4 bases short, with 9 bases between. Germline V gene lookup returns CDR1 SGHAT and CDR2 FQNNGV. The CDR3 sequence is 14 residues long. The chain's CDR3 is CASSLDPQSYGYTF. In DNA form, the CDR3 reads TGTGCCAGCAGCTTAGATCCGCAGAGCTATGGCTACACCTTC.

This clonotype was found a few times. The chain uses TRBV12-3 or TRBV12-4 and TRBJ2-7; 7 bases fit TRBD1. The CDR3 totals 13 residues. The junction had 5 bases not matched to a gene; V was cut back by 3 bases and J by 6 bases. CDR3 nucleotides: TGTGCCAGCAGTTTCAGACAGGGTGGCGAGCAGTACGTC. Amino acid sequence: CASSFRQGGEQYV.

CDR3 sequence (DNA): TGTGCCAGCTCACTTACCGGGACAGAAGGAGCTTTCTTT. Protein: CASSLTGTEGAFF. The chain couples TRBV18 to TRBJ1-1; 7 positions agree with TRBD1. With V trimmed by 4 bases and J by 10 bases, 9 bases remained unmatched. Per germline, CDR1 KGHSH and CDR2 LQKENI. This CDR3 region has 13 residues.

CDR3 DNA sequence: TGTGCCAGCAGTTTACGATGGGCTGGGGGCACAGATACGCAGTATTTT. It codes for CASSLRWAGGTDTQYF. The V gene is TRBV28, the J gene TRBJ2-3; D is unclear. Trimming left V 2 bases short and J 1 base short, with 13 bases between. The length of the CDR3 is 16 residues. Germline V gene sequence: CDR1 MDHEN, CDR2 SYDVKM.

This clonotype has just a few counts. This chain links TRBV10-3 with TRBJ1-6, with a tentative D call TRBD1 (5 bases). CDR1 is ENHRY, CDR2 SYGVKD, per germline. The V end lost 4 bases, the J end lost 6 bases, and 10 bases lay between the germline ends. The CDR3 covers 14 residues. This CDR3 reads CAISVIGGNSPLHF. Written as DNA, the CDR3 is TGTGCCATCAGTGTAATCGGGGGTAATTCACCCCTCCACTTT.

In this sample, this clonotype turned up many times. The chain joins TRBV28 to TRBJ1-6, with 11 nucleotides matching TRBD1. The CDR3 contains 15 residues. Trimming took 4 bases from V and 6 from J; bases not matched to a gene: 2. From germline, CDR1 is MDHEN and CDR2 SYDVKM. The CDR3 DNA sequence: TGTGCCAGCAGTTCAGGGACAGGGGGTAATTCACCCCTCCACTTT. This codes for CASSSGTGGNSPLHF. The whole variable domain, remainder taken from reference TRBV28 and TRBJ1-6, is DVKVTQSSRYLVKRTGEKVFLECVQDMDHENMFWYRQDPGLGLRLIYFSYDVKMKEKGDIPEGYSVSREKKERFSLILESASTNQTSMYLCASSSGTGGNSPLHFGNGTRLTVT.

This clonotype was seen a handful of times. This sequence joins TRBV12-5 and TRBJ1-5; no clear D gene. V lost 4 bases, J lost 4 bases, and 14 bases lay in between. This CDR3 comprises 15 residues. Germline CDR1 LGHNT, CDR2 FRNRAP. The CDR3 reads CASGSLALANQPQHF. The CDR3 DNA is TGTGCTAGTGGTTCACTGGCCTTAGCGAATCAGCCCCAGCATTTT.

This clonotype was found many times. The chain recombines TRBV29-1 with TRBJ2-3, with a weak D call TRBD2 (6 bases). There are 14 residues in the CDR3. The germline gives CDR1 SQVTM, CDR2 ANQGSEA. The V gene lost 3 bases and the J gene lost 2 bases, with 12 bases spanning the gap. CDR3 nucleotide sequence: TGCAGCGTTGAGCGGCTAGCGCACACAGATACGCAGTATTTT. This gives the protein CSVERLAHTDTQYF.

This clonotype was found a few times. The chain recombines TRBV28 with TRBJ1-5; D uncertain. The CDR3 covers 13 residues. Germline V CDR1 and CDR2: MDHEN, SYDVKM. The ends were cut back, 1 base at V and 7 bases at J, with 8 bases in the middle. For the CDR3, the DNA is TGTGCCAGCAGTTTATCGCAGGTCCAGCCCCAGCATTTT. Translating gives CASSLSQVQPQHF. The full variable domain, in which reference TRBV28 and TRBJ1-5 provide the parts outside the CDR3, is DVKVTQSSRYLVKRTGEKVFLECVQDMDHENMFWYRQDPGLGLRLIYFSYDVKMKEKGDIPEGYSVSREKKERFSLILESASTNQTSMYLCASSLSQVQPQHFGDGTRLSIL.